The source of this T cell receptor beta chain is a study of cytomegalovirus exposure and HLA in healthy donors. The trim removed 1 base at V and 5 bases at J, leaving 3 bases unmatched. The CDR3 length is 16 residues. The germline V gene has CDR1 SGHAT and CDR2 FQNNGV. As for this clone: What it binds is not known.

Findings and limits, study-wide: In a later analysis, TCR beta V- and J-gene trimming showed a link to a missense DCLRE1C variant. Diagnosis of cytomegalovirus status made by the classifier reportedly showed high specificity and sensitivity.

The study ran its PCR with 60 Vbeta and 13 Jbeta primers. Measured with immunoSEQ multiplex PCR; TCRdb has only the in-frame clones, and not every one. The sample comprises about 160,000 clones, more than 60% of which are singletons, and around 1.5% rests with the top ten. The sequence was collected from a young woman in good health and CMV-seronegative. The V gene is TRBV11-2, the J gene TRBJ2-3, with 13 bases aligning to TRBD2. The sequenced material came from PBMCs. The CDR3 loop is CASSLGRLAGGDTQYF. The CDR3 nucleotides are TGTGCCAGCAGCTTAGGCAGACTAGCGGGGGGAGATACGCAGTATTTT.